The source of this T cell receptor beta chain is a study of post-analysis software for immune sequencing data. Study-level points and caveats: Controls' normalized Chao1 diversity significantly exceeded that of multiple sclerosis patients. F measure clustering grouped samples strongly by preparation batch.

A remark on this clonotype: Antigen specificity is unknown.

Libraries were made from TCR beta cDNA, and they carried unique molecular identifiers. The T cell input of roughly 0.9 to 11 million gave a few hundred thousand cDNA molecules. TCRdb reanalysed the PCR reads using MiXCR and keeps one entry per CDR3 protein. This table holds about 160,000 distinct CDR3 sequences, under 40% found once. Material: blood, obtained after autologous hematopoietic stem cell transplantation. The TCR was taken from a girl aged 5-17 years with multiple sclerosis.

This chain's CDR3 is CSASALGRQYF. In nucleotides, the CDR3 is TGCAGTGCTAGCGCCCTGGGGAGGCAGTACTTC. The chain links TRBV20-1 to TRBJ2-7; the D gene is possibly TRBD2 (5 bases). The germline V and J ends were trimmed by 3 bases and 9 bases, with 12 bases remaining between them. CDR1 is DFQATT, CDR2 SNEGSKA, per germline (reference sequence). CDR3 length: 11 residues.